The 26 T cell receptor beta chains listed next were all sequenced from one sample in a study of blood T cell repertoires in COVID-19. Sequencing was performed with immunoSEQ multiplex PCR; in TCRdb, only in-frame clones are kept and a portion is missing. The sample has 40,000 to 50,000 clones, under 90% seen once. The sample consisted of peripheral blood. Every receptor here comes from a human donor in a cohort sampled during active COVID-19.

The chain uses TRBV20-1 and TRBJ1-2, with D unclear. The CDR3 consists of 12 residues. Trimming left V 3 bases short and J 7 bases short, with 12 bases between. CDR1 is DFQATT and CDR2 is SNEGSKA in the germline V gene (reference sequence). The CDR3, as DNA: TGCAGTGCTAGTCCGGGAAGCGGTGGCTACACCTTC. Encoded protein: CSASPGSGGYTF.

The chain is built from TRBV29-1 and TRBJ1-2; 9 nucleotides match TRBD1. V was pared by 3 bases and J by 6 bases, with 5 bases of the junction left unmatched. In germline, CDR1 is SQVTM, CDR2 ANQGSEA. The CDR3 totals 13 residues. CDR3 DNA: TGCAGCGTTGAGGGACAGGGAGGTCATGGCTACACCTTC. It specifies CSVEGQGGHGYTF.

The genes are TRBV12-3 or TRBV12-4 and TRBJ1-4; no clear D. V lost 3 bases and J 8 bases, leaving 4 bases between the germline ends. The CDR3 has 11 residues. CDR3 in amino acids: CASSLREKLFF. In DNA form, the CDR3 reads TGTGCCAGCAGTTTGCGGGAAAAACTGTTTTTT.

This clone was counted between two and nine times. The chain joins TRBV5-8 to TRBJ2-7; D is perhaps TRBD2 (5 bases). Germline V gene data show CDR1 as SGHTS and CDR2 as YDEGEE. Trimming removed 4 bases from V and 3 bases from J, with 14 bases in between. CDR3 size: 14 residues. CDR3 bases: TGTGCCAGCAGCCGGCGGACTCTCAACTACGAGCAGTACTTC. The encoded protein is CASSRRTLNYEQYF.

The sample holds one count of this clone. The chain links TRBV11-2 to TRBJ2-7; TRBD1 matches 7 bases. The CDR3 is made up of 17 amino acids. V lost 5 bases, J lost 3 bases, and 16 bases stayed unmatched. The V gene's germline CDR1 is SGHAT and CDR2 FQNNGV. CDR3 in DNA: TGTGCCAGCAGCCTAAGCCGGGACAGTGTTAATCTCTACGAGCAGTACTTC. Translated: CASSLSRDSVNLYEQYF.

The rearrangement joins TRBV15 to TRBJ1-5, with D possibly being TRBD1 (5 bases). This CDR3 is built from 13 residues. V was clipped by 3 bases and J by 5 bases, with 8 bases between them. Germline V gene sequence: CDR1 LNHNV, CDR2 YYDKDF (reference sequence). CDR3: CATSRVGHQPQHF. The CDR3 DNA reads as TGTGCCACCAGCAGGGTGGGGCATCAGCCCCAGCATTTT.

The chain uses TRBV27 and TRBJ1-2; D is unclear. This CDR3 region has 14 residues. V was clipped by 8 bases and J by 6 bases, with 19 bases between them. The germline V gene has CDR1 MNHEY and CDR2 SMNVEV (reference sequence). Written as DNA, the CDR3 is TGTGCCAGCGGGCCCGGAAGGTGGAACCATGGCTACACCTTC. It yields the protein CASGPGRWNHGYTF.

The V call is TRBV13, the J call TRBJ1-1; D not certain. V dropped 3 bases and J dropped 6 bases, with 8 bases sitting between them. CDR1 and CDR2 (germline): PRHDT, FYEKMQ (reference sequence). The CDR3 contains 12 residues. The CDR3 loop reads CASSLAGSEAFF. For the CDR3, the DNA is TGTGCCAGCAGCTTGGCGGGGTCTGAAGCTTTCTTT.

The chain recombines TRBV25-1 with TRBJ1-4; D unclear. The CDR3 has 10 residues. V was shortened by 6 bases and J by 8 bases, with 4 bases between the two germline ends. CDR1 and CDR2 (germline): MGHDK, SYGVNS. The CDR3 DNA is TGTGCCAGCAGGGAGGAAAAACTGTTTTTT. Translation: CASREEKLFF.

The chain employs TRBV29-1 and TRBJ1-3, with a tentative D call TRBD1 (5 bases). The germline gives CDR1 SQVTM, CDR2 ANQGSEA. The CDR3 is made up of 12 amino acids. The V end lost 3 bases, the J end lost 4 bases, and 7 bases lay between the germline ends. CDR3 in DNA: TGCAGCGTTGAGGGGGGGGGAAACACCATATATTTT. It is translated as CSVEGGGNTIYF.

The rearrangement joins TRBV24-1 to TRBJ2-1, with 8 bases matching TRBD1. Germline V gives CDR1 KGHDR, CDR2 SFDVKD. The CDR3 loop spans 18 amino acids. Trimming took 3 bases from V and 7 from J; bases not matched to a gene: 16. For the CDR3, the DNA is TGTGCCACCAGTGATAGAAGCAGGGGGCGCGATCTTGGGAATGAGCAGTTCTTC. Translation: CATSDRSRGRDLGNEQFF.

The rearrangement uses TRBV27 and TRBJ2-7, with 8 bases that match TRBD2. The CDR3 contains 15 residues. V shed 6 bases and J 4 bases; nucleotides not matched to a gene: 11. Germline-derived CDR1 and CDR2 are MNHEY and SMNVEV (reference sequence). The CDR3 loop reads CASSWERGGEYEQYF. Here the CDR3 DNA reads TGTGCCAGCAGCTGGGAACGGGGGGGGGAGTACGAGCAGTACTTC.

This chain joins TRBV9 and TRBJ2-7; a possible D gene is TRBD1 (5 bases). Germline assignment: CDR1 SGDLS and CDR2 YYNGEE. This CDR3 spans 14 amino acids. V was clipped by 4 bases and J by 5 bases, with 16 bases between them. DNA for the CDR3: TGTGCCAGCAGCAGACTCAGGGTAGCCGACGAGCAGTACTTC. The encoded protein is CASSRLRVADEQYF.

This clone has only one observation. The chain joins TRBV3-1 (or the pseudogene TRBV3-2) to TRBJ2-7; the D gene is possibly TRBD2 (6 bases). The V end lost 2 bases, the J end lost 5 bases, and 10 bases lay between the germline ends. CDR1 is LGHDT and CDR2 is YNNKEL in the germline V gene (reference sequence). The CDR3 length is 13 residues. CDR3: CASSQLRGHEQYF. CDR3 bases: TGTGCCAGCAGCCAATTGCGGGGCCACGAGCAGTACTTC.

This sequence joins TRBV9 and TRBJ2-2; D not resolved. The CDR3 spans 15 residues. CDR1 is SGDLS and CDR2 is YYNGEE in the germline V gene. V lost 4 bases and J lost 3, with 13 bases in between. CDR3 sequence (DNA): TGTGCCAGCAGCCCCTCCCGGGTTTACACCGGGGAGCTGTTTTTT. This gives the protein CASSPSRVYTGELFF.

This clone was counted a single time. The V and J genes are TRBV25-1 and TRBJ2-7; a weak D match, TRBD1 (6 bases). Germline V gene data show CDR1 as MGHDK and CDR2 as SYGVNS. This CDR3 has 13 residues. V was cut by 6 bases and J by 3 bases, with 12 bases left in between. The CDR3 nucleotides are TGTGCCAGCAGACAGGGTGGGGACTACGAGCAGTACTTC. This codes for CASRQGGDYEQYF.

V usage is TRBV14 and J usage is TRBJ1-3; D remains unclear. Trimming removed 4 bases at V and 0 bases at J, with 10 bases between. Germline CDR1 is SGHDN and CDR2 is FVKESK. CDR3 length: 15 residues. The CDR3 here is CASSRGPDSGNTIYF. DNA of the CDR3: TGTGCCAGCAGCCGCGGTCCCGACTCTGGAAACACCATATATTTT.

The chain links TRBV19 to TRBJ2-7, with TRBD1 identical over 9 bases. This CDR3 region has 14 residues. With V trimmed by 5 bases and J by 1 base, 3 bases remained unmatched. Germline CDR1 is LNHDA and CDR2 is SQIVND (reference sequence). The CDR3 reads CASSPTGGSYEQYF. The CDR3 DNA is TGTGCCAGTAGTCCGACAGGGGGGTCCTACGAGCAGTACTTC.

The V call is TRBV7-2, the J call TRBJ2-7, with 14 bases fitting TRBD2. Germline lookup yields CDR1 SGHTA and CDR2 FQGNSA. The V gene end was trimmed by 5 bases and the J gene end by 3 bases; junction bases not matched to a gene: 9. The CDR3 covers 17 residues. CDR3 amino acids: CASSPRTSGGWVYEQYF. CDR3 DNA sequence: TGTGCCAGCAGCCCGCGGACTAGCGGGGGGTGGGTCTACGAGCAGTACTTC.

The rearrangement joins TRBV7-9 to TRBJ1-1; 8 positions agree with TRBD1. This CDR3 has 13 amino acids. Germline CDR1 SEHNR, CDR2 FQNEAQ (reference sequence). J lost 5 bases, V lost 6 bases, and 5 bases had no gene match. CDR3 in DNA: TGTGCCAGCAGAACCACAGGGGGAACTGAAGCTTTCTTT. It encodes CASRTTGGTEAFF.

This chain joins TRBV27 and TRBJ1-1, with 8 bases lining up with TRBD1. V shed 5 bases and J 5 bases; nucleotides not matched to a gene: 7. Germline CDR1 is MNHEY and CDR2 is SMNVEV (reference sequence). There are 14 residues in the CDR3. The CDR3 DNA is TGTGCCAGCAGTCAGGGGGCGAGGGGTACTGAAGCTTTCTTT. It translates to CASSQGARGTEAFF.

The CDR3 DNA reads TGTGCCAGCAGCTTTTATCACGAGCAGTACTTC. This gives the protein CASSFYHEQYF. This chain connects TRBV5-8 to TRBJ2-7; D unclear. This CDR3 is built from 11 residues. Trimming took off 2 bases at V and 5 bases at J, with 5 bases between the two ends. Germline V gives CDR1 SGHTS, CDR2 YDEGEE.

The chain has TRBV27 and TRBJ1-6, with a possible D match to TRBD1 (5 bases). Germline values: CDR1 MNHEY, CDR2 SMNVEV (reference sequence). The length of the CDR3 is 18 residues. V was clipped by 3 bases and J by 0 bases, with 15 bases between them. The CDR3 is CASSLGGLTSSYNSPLHF. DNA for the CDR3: TGTGCCAGCAGTTTGGGGGGTCTCACTAGCTCCTATAATTCACCCCTCCACTTT.

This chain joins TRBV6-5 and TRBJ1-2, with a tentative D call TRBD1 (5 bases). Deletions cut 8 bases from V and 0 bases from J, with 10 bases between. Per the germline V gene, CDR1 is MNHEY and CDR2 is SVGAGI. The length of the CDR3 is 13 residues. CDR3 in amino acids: CASRRTSNYGYTF. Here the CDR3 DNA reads TGTGCCAGCCGTCGGACATCTAACTATGGCTACACCTTC.

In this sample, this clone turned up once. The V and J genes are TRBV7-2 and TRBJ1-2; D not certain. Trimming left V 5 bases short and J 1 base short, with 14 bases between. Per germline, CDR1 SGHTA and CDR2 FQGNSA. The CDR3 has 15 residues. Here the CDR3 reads CASSRNGRVNYGYTF. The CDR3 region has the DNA TGTGCCAGCAGCCGTAACGGGAGGGTTAACTATGGCTACACCTTC.

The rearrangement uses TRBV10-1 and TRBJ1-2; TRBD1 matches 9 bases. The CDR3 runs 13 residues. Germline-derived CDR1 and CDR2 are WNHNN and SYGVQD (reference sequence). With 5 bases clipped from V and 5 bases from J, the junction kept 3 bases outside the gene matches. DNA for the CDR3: TGCGCCAGCAGTCCGGGACAGGGTTATGGCTACACCTTC. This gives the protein CASSPGQGYGYTF.